This T cell receptor (beta chain) was obtained from a study of blood T cell repertoires in COVID-19. TCRdb keeps only in-frame clones here, not all; method: immunoSEQ multiplex PCR. The sample contains more than 95,000 clones, roughly nine tenths of which appear only once. Trimming removed 0 bases from V and 7 bases from J, with 12 bases in between. Per germline, CDR1 MNHEY and CDR2 SVGAGI. This CDR3 spans 15 amino acids. The TCR comes from a man aged 60 to 69 with acute or convalescent COVID-19. The material sequenced was peripheral blood. The V call is TRBV6-5, the J call TRBJ1-4; no clear D. The CDR3 here is CASSYSQSGGEKLFF. The CDR3 DNA sequence: TGTGCCAGCAGTTACTCCCAGTCGGGAGGTGAAAAACTGTTTTTT.